The sequence of this T cell receptor (beta chain) was determined in a study of control samples from healthy donors and cancer patients. This CDR3 is 15 amino acids long. CDR1 is MNHEY, CDR2 SVGAGI, per germline. V lost 6 bases and J lost 3; bases outside the gene matches: 5. Sequenced by immunoSEQ multiplex PCR; TCRdb stores in-frame clones only, minus some. This sample has around 110,000 clones; 93% occur once, and the top ten carry 2% to 3%. Sequences were obtained from blood. The chain employs TRBV6-5 and TRBJ1-3, with 10 positions matching TRBD1. This receptor was identified in a man aged 25 to 40 in good health. The CDR3 reads CASRRDRGFGNTIYF. In DNA, the CDR3 is TGTGCCAGCAGACGGGACAGGGGCTTTGGAAACACCATATATTTT.